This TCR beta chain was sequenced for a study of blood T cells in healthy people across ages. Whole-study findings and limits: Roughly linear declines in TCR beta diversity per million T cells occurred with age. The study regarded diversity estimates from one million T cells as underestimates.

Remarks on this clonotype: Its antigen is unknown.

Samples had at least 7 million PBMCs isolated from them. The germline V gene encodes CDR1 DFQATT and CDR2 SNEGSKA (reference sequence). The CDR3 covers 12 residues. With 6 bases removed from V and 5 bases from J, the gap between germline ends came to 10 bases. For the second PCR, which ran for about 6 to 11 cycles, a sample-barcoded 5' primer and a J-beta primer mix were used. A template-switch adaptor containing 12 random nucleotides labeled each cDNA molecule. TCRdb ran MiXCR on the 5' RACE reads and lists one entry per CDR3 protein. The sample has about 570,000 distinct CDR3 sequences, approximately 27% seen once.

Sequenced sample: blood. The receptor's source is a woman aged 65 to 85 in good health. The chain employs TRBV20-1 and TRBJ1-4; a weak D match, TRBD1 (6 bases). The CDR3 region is CSARTENEKLFF. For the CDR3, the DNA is TGCAGTGCCCGGACAGAAAATGAAAAACTGTTTTTT.